This T cell receptor beta chain is from a study of identical twins. TCRdb itself ran the 5' RACE reads through MiXCR, one entry per CDR3 protein. This table has about 660,000 distinct CDR3 sequences, more than 6.5% appearing once. Many counts were recorded for this clonotype. V dropped 0 bases and J dropped 1 base, with 12 bases sitting between them. Looked up from germline, CDR1 is LNHNV and CDR2 is YYDKDF (reference sequence). CDR3 size: 16 residues. These data were likewise used in another study, on yellow fever vaccine responses in identical twins.

The clonotype originates from a woman aged 18-29 years in good health. Specimen: PBMCs. The V and J genes are TRBV15 and TRBJ1-1; a possible D gene is TRBD1 (6 bases). This CDR3 reads CATSRDYRGWNTEAFF. The CDR3 bases are TGTGCCACCAGCAGAGATTATAGGGGGTGGAACACTGAAGCTTTCTTT. The whole variable domain, filled in from reference TRBV15 and TRBJ1-1, reads DAMVIQNPRYQVTQFGKPVTLSCSQTLNHNVMYWYQQKSSQAPKLLFHYYDKDFNNEADTPDNFQSRRPNTSFCFLDIRSPGLGDTAMYLCATSRDYRGWNTEAFFGQGTRLTVV.